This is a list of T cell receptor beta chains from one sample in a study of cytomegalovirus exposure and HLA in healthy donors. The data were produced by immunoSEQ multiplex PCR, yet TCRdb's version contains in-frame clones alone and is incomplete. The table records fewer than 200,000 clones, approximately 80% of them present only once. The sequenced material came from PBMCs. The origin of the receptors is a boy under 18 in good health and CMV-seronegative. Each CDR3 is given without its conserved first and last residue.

SVGQGGNTEAF | TRBV29-1
ASSQDLAGSSGNTIY | TRBV4-3
ASGGGAVEKLF | TRBV28
ASSWGQLNTEAF | TRBV5-4
ASSEYFQGTNYGYT | TRBV25-1
ASSLHGLAGQTDTQY | TRBV7-3
ASRPGQGVYEQY | TRBV19
ASSLGTSGVLTDTQY | TRBV7-9
ASSPPDGTGFPYGYT | TRBV18
AWKPDRNTEAF | TRBV30
ASSLEQGWSYEQY | TRBV18
AWSLVRNSGEYNEQF | TRBV30
ASNLNPRVIATNEKLF | TRBV5-6
ASSTMTSGTTDTQY | TRBV5-1
AASAYPGPQH | TRBV19